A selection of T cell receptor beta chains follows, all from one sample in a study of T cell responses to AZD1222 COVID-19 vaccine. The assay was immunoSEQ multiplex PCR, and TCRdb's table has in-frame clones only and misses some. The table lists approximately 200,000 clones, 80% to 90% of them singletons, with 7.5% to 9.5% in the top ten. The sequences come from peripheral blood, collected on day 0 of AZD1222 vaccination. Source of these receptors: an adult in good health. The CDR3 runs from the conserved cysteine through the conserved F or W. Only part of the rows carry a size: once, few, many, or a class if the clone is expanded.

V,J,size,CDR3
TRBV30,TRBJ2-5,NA,CAWSKGVETQYF
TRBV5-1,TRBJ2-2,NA,CASSPDRIHTGELFF
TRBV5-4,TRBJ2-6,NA,CASSPGRPLSGANVLTF
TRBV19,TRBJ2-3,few,CATGTSGGERTDTQYF
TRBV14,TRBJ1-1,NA,CASSRTGGGTEAFF
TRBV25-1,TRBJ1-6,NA,CASRGFNSPLHF
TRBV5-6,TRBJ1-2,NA,CASSLETNSYTF
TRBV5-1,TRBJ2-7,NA,CASSLGVGINYEQYF
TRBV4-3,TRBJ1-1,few,CASSLETSYTEAFF
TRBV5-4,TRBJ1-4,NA,CASSLVSEKLFF
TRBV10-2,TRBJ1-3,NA,CASIRGIGYTIYF
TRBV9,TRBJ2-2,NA,CASSVLAGGRGTGELFF
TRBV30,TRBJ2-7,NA,CACRGPIQGAWGEQYF
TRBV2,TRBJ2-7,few,CASQSRSYEQYF
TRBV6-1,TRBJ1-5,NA,CASSEESIGAQHF
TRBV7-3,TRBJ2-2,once,CASSPRLGAGELFF
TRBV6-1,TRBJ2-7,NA,CASSEAFSGYEQYF
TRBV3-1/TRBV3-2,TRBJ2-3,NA,CASSQVAGGPTDTQYF
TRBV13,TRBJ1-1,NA,CASSYGGTEAFF
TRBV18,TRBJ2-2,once,CASSRGVVANTGELFF
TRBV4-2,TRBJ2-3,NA,CASSQERTSGRSDTQYF
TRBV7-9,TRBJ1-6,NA,CASSLGANNSPLHF
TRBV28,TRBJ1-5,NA,CASSPTGQGSNQPQHF
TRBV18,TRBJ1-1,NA,CASSPGQRYTEAFF
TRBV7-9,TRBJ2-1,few,CASSLESRRDEQFF
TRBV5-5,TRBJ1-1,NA,CASISAGDPEAFF
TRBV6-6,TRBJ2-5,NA,CASSYSEILETQYF
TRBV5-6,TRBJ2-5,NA,CASSKGQTRLAGGETQYF
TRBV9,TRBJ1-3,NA,CASTKSLGNTIYF
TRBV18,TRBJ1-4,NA,CASSADSANEKLFF
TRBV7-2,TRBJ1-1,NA,CASSHGGNTEAFF
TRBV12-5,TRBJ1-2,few,CASGGWTALNYGYTF
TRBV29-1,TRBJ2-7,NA,CSVPGWGDSYEQYF
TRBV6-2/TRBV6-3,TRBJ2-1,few,CASSYGGGVYNEQFF
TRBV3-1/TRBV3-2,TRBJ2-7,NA,CASSQAFMGEQYF